Shown below are 25 T cell receptor beta chains from a single sample sequenced in a study of technical replicates of blood from a few donors. Using immunoSEQ multiplex PCR, the repertoire was profiled, and TCRdb retains in-frame clones only, with some absent. The data hold 75,000 to 90,000 clones, with 80% to 95% observed a single time. Sequencing input: T cells isolated from PBMCs. The receptors come from a human donor in good health.

This clone turned up a few times. The gene calls are TRBV29-1 and TRBJ2-7; D gene ambiguous. This CDR3 region has 16 residues. From germline, CDR1 is SQVTM and CDR2 ANQGSEA. Trimming took off 0 bases at V and 0 bases at J, with 15 bases between the two ends. The CDR3 spells CSVEDLRGLSSYEQYF. As DNA, the CDR3 is TGCAGCGTTGAAGATCTTCGCGGCCTGAGCTCCTACGAGCAGTACTTC.

This clone was observed a single time. This chain links TRBV30 with TRBJ1-2, with a possible D match to TRBD1 (5 bases). From germline, CDR1 is GTSNPN and CDR2 SVGIG (reference sequence). The CDR3 has 12 amino acids. With 4 bases removed from V and 5 bases from J, the gap between germline ends came to 11 bases. CDR3 coding DNA: TGTGCCTGGAATTTAGGGGCGTATGGCTACACCTTC. This encodes CAWNLGAYGYTF.

CDR3 DNA: TGTGCCAGCAGCTTAGGGCGGCAGGGTAGCAATCAGCCCCAGCATTTT. It is translated as CASSLGRQGSNQPQHF. The chain links TRBV7-8 to TRBJ1-5; D may be TRBD1 (5 bases). CDR3 size: 16 residues. The germline V gene has CDR1 SGHVS and CDR2 FQNEAQ. V was shortened by 1 base and J by 0 bases, with 10 bases between the two germline ends. The variable domain in full, with the rest retrieved from reference TRBV7-8 and TRBJ1-5, is GAGVSQSPRYKVAKRGQDVALRCDPISGHVSLFWYQQALGQGPEFLTYFQNEAQLDKSGLPSDRFFAERPEGSVSTLKIQRTQQEDSAVYLCASSLGRQGSNQPQHFGDGTRLSIL.

This clone was detected once. The V gene is TRBV11-2, the J gene TRBJ2-5; D call uncertain. The CDR3 consists of 13 residues. Looked up from germline, CDR1 is SGHAT and CDR2 is FQNNGV. Trimming left V 5 bases short and J 4 bases short, with 11 bases between. The chain's CDR3 is CASSPAFRETQYF. In nucleotides, the CDR3 is TGTGCCAGCAGCCCCGCCTTTAGAGAGACCCAGTACTTC.

This clone showed up just once. The chain employs TRBV29-1 and TRBJ2-3; 7 bases agree with TRBD2. V was clipped by 4 bases and J by 3 bases; unmatched bases: 7. CDR1 SQVTM and CDR2 ANQGSEA come from the germline V gene. The CDR3 has 14 amino acids. CDR3 region: CSVGSREGTDTQYF. CDR3 bases: TGCAGCGTTGGTTCCAGGGAGGGAACAGATACGCAGTATTTT.

This sequence joins TRBV4-1 and TRBJ2-5; TRBD1 is a possible D gene (5 bases). Germline V gives CDR1 MGHRA, CDR2 YSYEKL. V was shortened by 2 bases and J by 1 base, with 8 bases between the two germline ends. There are 14 residues in the CDR3. CDR3 DNA: TGCGCCAGCAGCCAATTTACAGGCCAAGAGACCCAGTACTTC. This gives the protein CASSQFTGQETQYF.

This clone appeared a single time. The chain recombines TRBV20-1 with TRBJ2-1; no clear D gene. The V end lost 0 bases, the J end lost 8 bases, and 5 bases lay between the germline ends. Germline V gene sequence: CDR1 DFQATT, CDR2 SNEGSKA (reference sequence). CDR3 length: 11 residues. The CDR3 loop is CSAREAHEQFF. CDR3 in DNA: TGCAGTGCTAGAGAGGCACATGAGCAGTTCTTC.

There are a few counts of this clone. DNA of the CDR3: TGCGCCAGCAGCCACTGGACAGCTTCCAACACTGAAGCTTTCTTT. Its protein product is CASSHWTASNTEAFF. The V call is TRBV4-1, the J call TRBJ1-1; D perhaps matches TRBD1 (6 bases). Germline assignment: CDR1 MGHRA and CDR2 YSYEKL. The V gene lost 3 bases and the J gene lost 2 bases, with 13 bases spanning the gap. The length of the CDR3 is 15 residues.

V is TRBV14 and J is TRBJ2-7; possible D gene TRBD2, 6 bases. CDR3 size: 15 residues. V dropped 4 bases and J dropped 6 bases, with 19 bases sitting between them. The germline gives CDR1 SGHDN, CDR2 FVKESK. CDR3 sequence: CASSLGTGRLGEQYF. The CDR3 bases are TGTGCCAGCAGCCTCGGGACTGGTCGATTGGGCGAGCAGTACTTC.

The chain links TRBV9 to TRBJ1-5; 10 nucleotides align to TRBD1. Trimming cost V 0 bases and J 0 bases; bases outside gene matches: 3. Germline V gives CDR1 SGDLS, CDR2 YYNGEE. The CDR3 is 17 amino acids. The CDR3 spells CASSVGQGAYSNQPQHF. Here the CDR3 DNA reads TGTGCCAGCAGCGTAGGACAGGGGGCTTATAGCAATCAGCCCCAGCATTTT.

This sequence joins TRBV6-5 and TRBJ2-5; no clear D. The V and J ends lost 5 bases and 3 bases respectively, with 4 bases between them. The CDR3 covers 11 residues. Per the germline V gene, CDR1 is MNHEY and CDR2 is SVGAGI. The CDR3 loop reads CASSREETQYF. The CDR3 nucleotides are TGTGCCAGCAGTCGCGAAGAGACCCAGTACTTC.

The chain carries TRBV6-5 and TRBJ1-1, with 8 bases aligning to TRBD1. Trimming cost V 5 bases and J 3 bases; bases outside gene matches: 5. Germline values: CDR1 MNHEY, CDR2 SVGAGI. The CDR3 extends over 14 amino acids. CDR3: CASSKTGVDTEAFF. The CDR3 DNA follows: TGTGCCAGCAGTAAGACAGGGGTGGACACTGAAGCTTTCTTT.

The CDR3 protein is CASGGVYSYNEQFF. CDR3 DNA: TGCGCCAGCGGAGGAGTGTACTCCTACAATGAGCAGTTCTTC. V is TRBV10-2 and J is TRBJ2-1; TRBD2 is a possible D gene (5 bases). This CDR3 has 14 residues. The germline V gene has CDR1 WSHSY and CDR2 SAAADI. The V gene lost 8 bases and the J gene lost 0 bases, with 11 bases spanning the gap.

The DNA of the CDR3 is TGTGCCAGCAGCTTGGGGAAAGTGGGCGGGAGTCCTGTTGAGCAGTACTTC. This gives the protein CASSLGKVGGSPVEQYF. This chain joins TRBV5-4 and TRBJ2-7, with TRBD2 identical over 7 bases. The CDR3 covers 17 residues. V lost 0 bases, J lost 7 bases, and 16 bases stayed unmatched. CDR1 is SGHNT and CDR2 is YYREEE in the germline V gene (reference sequence).

V is TRBV27 and J is TRBJ2-1, with 11 bases aligning to TRBD1. The CDR3 loop spans 17 amino acids. From germline, CDR1 is MNHEY and CDR2 SMNVEV (reference sequence). Germline trimming cut 5 bases from V and 3 bases from J; bases unmatched to any gene: 9. CDR3: CASSILGTGGLYNEQFF. The DNA for the CDR3 is TGTGCCAGCAGTATCCTCGGGACAGGGGGTCTCTACAATGAGCAGTTCTTC.

Concerning this clone: One end of the junction does not line up with germline, which may come from a read error. This chain connects TRBV7-8 to TRBJ2-2; 9 bases line up with TRBD2. CDR3 length: 15 amino acids. Germline CDR1 and CDR2: SGHVS and FQNEAQ. The CDR3 spells CASSVAGVQSGELFF. The DNA of the CDR3 is TGTGCCAGCAGCGTAGCGGGAGTTCAATCCGGGGAGCTGTTTTTT. The variable domain in full, with the rest retrieved from reference TRBV7-8 and TRBJ2-2, is GAGVSQSPRYKVAKRGQDVALRCDPISGHVSLFWYQQALGQGPEFLTYFQNEAQLDKSGLPSDRFFAERPEGSVSTLKIQRTQQEDSAVYLCASSVAGVQSGELFFGEGSRLTVL.

This clone was recorded once. The V gene is TRBV20-1, the J gene TRBJ2-1; D not certain. This CDR3 has 10 amino acids. V lost 3 bases, J lost 13 bases, and 10 bases lay in between. Germline V CDR1 and CDR2: DFQATT, SNEGSKA (reference sequence). CDR3 protein: CSASGPLQFF. CDR3 bases: TGCAGTGCTAGCGGTCCCCTCCAGTTCTTC.

V gene TRBV19 combines with J gene TRBJ1-1; D perhaps matches TRBD1 (6 bases). V lost 3 bases and J 3 bases, leaving 8 bases between the germline ends. This CDR3 region has 13 residues. Germline CDR1 and CDR2: LNHDA and SQIVND (reference sequence). The CDR3 DNA reads as TGTGCCAGTAGTATTCAGGGGCACACTGAAGCTTTCTTT. Its translation is CASSIQGHTEAFF. The entire variable domain, with the rest obtained from reference TRBV19 and TRBJ1-1, is as follows: DGGITQSPKYLFRKEGQNVTLSCEQNLNHDAMYWYRQDPGQGLRLIYYSQIVNDFQKGDIAEGYSVSREKKESFPLTVTSAQKNPTAFYLCASSIQGHTEAFFGQGTRLTVV.

V is TRBV6-5 and J is TRBJ1-5; 8 positions match TRBD1. Germline CDR1 reads MNHEY; CDR2 reads SVGAGI. The V and J ends lost 7 bases and 4 bases, in that order; junction bases with no gene match: 3. This CDR3 is 13 amino acids long. Here the CDR3 DNA reads TGTGCCAGCACAGGGGGCTGGAATCAGCCCCAGCATTTT. This sequence encodes CASTGGWNQPQHF.

The chain recombines TRBV7-2 with TRBJ2-1, with D uncertain. Looked up from germline, CDR1 is SGHTA and CDR2 is FQGNSA. The CDR3 runs to 12 residues. V lost 4 bases to trimming and J lost 9 bases, with 10 bases between them. The CDR3: CASSSFYREQFF. DNA of the CDR3: TGTGCCAGCAGCTCCTTCTACCGTGAGCAGTTCTTC.

This clone has a single count. The chain is built from TRBV6-6 and TRBJ2-7; D might be TRBD2 (5 bases). The CDR3 runs 12 residues. Germline V lookup: CDR1 MNHNY, CDR2 SVGAGI (reference sequence). With 6 bases removed from V and 5 bases from J, the gap between germline ends came to 11 bases. This CDR3 is CASRTSVDEQYF. As DNA, the CDR3 is TGTGCCAGCAGAACTAGTGTAGACGAGCAGTACTTC.

V and J are TRBV30 and TRBJ1-5; 8 bases map to TRBD1. V gave up 4 bases and J gave up 3 bases; unmatched junction bases: 5. Germline CDR1 reads GTSNPN; CDR2 reads SVGIG (reference sequence). The CDR3 is made up of 14 amino acids. In DNA form, the CDR3 reads TGTGCCTGGAATACAGGGGGTATCAATCAGCCCCAGCATTTT. This codes for CAWNTGGINQPQHF.

This chain joins TRBV7-8 and TRBJ1-1, with D possibly matching TRBD1 (5 bases). The V and J ends lost 4 bases and 3 bases respectively, with 21 bases between them. Looked up from germline, CDR1 is SGHVS and CDR2 is FQNEAQ. This CDR3 has 17 amino acids. In DNA form, the CDR3 reads TGTGCCAGCAGCTACGCGGGATTGACAGTAACGGACACTGAAGCTTTCTTT. Amino acid sequence: CASSYAGLTVTDTEAFF.

The chain's CDR3 is CASSTTARGSGNTIYF. The CDR3 region has the DNA TGTGCCAGCAGCACAACAGCCCGGGGCTCTGGAAACACCATATATTTT. J is TRBJ1-3 and V is TRBV7-9, with D uncertain. Trimming stripped 5 bases from V and 0 bases from J, with 14 bases between. The CDR3 is 16 residues long. Germline loops: CDR1 SEHNR, CDR2 FQNEAQ (reference sequence).

The chain combines TRBV30 with TRBJ1-2, with D perhaps TRBD1 (5 bases). The CDR3 contains 11 residues. Trimming cost V 4 bases and J 2 bases, with 5 bases left between them. Germline V gene data show CDR1 as GTSNPN and CDR2 as SVGIG (reference sequence). The CDR3 region has the DNA TGTGCCTGGACAGGGAACTATGGCTACACCTTC. As protein: CAWTGNYGYTF.